Listed below are T cell receptor beta chains from one sample, sequenced in a study of blood T cell repertoires in COVID-19. Generated by immunoSEQ multiplex PCR, the TCRdb table keeps only in-frame clones and is missing some. The sample shows tens of thousands of clones, 80% to 90% of them seen only once. The specimen was peripheral blood. Receptors originate from a woman aged 70-85 years with active COVID-19. Each CDR3 is given with its conserved first and last residue. The D gene is left open where the match is weak. Where a row states a size, it is once, few, many or the class of an expanded clone; other rows omit it.

. | . | TRBJ1-3 | TRBV9 | CASSVGVSGNTIYF | TGTGCCAGCAGCGTAGGAGTCTCTGGAAACACCATATATTTT
TRBD1 | medium-sized | TRBJ1-1 | TRBV6-5 | CASSYSDRANTEAFF | TGTGCCAGCAGTTACTCGGACAGGGCGAACACTGAAGCTTTCTTT
TRBD2 | once | TRBJ2-3 | TRBV6-5 | CASSPGTSGGDTQYF | TGTGCCAGCAGTCCCGGGACTAGCGGGGGAGATACGCAGTATTTT
TRBD2 | . | TRBJ2-1 | TRBV9 | CASSTSGGGATEQFF | TGTGCCAGCAGCACCTCGGGAGGGGGGGCCACTGAGCAGTTCTTC
. | . | TRBJ1-2 | TRBV30 | CAWSQDSLYGYTF | TGTGCCTGGAGTCAAGACTCTCTCTATGGCTACACCTTC
TRBD1 | . | TRBJ1-1 | TRBV7-8 | CASSPGQGTEAFF | TGTGCCAGCAGCCCGGGACAGGGCACTGAAGCTTTCTTT
TRBD2 | . | TRBJ2-7 | TRBV9 | CASSVGASGGSYEQYF | TGTGCCAGCAGCGTAGGGGCTAGCGGGGGCTCCTACGAGCAGTACTTC
. | . | TRBJ2-7 | TRBV18 | CASSPGPGAFDEQYF | TGTGCCAGCTCACCGGGGCCAGGGGCCTTCGACGAGCAGTACTTC
. | . | TRBJ2-7 | TRBV27 | CASSLAGPYEQYF | TGTGCCAGCAGTCTGGCGGGGCCCTACGAGCAGTACTTC
. | . | TRBJ1-1 | TRBV18 | CASSLQGEAFF | TGTGCCAGCTCCCTTCAGGGGGAAGCTTTCTTT
TRBD1 | once | TRBJ1-5 | TRBV27 | CASSGQGGPQHF | TGTGCCAGCAGTGGACAGGGAGGGCCCCAGCATTTT
. | . | TRBJ1-1 | TRBV7-9 | CASSFGTPNTEAFF | TGTGCCAGCAGCTTCGGGACACCGAACACTGAAGCTTTCTTT
TRBD2 | . | TRBJ2-1 | TRBV6-6 | CASSQSLAGGPYNEQFF | TGTGCCAGCAGTCAGAGTTTAGCGGGGGGGCCTTACAATGAGCAGTTCTTC
TRBD1 | few | TRBJ1-6 | TRBV4-2 | CASSQDWDRVSSPLHF | TGTGCCAGCAGCCAAGACTGGGACAGGGTTAGTTCACCCCTCCACTTT
. | . | TRBJ1-2 | TRBV11-2 | CASRAVNFYGYTF | TGTGCCAGCAGGGCGGTAAATTTCTATGGCTACACCTTC
. | . | TRBJ1-6 | TRBV7-9 | CASSLTSISGDSPLHF | TGTGCCAGCAGCTTAACTTCGATCTCGGGTGATTCACCCCTCCACTTT
. | once | TRBJ1-5 | TRBV15 | CATSEGGGFRNQPQHF | TGTGCCACCAGCGAAGGGGGGGGGTTTAGGAATCAGCCCCAGCATTTT
. | . | TRBJ1-2 | TRBV7-2 | CASSLAQSYGYTF | TGTGCCAGCAGCTTAGCACAGTCCTATGGCTACACCTTC
. | once | TRBJ2-3 | TRBV3-1/TRBV3-2 | CASRGLSTDTQYF | TGTGCCAGCAGAGGACTCAGCACAGATACGCAGTATTTT
TRBD1 | . | TRBJ1-1 | TRBV5-6 | CASSRGQGNTEAFF | TGTGCCAGCAGCCGGGGACAGGGGAACACTGAAGCTTTCTTT
TRBD1 | . | TRBJ1-1 | TRBV6-5 | CASSFGQGDTEAFF | TGTGCCAGCAGTTTCGGACAGGGGGACACTGAAGCTTTCTTT
TRBD2 | . | TRBJ2-3 | TRBV29-1 | CSARGLGGFTDTQYF | TGCAGCGCGAGAGGACTAGGCGGCTTCACAGATACGCAGTATTTT
. | . | TRBJ2-7 | TRBV3-1/TRBV3-2 | CASSQYAGQSYEQYF | TGTGCCAGCAGCCAATACGCTGGACAGTCCTACGAGCAGTACTTC
TRBD2 | . | TRBJ2-3 | TRBV9 | CASSPTGTSGGFTDTQYF | TGTGCCAGCAGCCCCACGGGGACTAGCGGGGGATTCACAGATACGCAGTATTTT
. | few | TRBJ1-1 | TRBV7-9 | CASSLREDGEAFF | TGTGCCAGCAGTCTGAGGGAGGATGGTGAAGCTTTCTTT
. | . | TRBJ2-7 | TRBV5-1 | CASSPPGAGLNEQYF | TGCGCCAGCAGCCCCCCAGGGGCAGGTCTAAACGAGCAGTACTTC
. | . | TRBJ1-2 | TRBV30 | CAWTGRGDYGYTF | TGTGCCTGGACCGGAAGAGGTGACTATGGCTACACCTTC
. | . | TRBJ2-7 | TRBV7-2 | CASSSWGARYEQYF | TGTGCCAGCAGCTCCTGGGGAGCCCGCTACGAGCAGTACTTC
TRBD2 | . | TRBJ2-7 | TRBV6-5 | CASRPGLASYEQYF | TGTGCCAGCAGACCTGGACTAGCCTCCTACGAGCAGTACTTC
TRBD1 | . | TRBJ2-2 | TRBV4-3 | CASSQPGTGLGELFF | TGCGCCAGCAGCCAACCTGGGACAGGGCTCGGGGAGCTGTTTTTT
. | . | TRBJ1-5 | TRBV15 | CATSFGSGQPQHF | TGTGCCACCAGCTTTGGGTCGGGGCAGCCCCAGCATTTT
TRBD2 | few | TRBJ2-1 | TRBV3-1/TRBV3-2 | CASSGGTSGGAYNEQFF | TGTGCCAGCAGCGGCGGGACTAGCGGGGGTGCCTACAATGAGCAGTTCTTC
TRBD2 | . | TRBJ2-7 | TRBV3-1/TRBV3-2 | CASRLAGEVEQYF | TGTGCCAGCAGATTAGCGGGGGAGGTCGAGCAGTACTTC
. | . | TRBJ2-2 | TRBV24-1 | CATSDSYWAGSNTGELFF | TGTGCCACCAGTGATTCTTATTGGGCGGGGTCGAACACCGGGGAGCTGTTTTTT
. | few | TRBJ2-5 | TRBV27 | CASIQGETQYF | TGTGCCAGCATACAGGGAGAGACCCAGTACTTC
TRBD1 | . | TRBJ1-2 | TRBV5-4 | CASSMREQGNYGYTF | TGTGCCAGCAGCATGAGAGAACAGGGGAACTATGGCTACACCTTC
TRBD1 | . | TRBJ2-3 | TRBV30 | CAWMGQGGTDTQYF | TGTGCCTGGATGGGACAGGGAGGCACAGATACGCAGTATTTT
. | . | TRBJ1-1 | TRBV19 | CASSLTGLATEAFF | TGTGCCAGTAGTCTCACAGGGCTGGCCACTGAAGCTTTCTTT
TRBD1 | . | TRBJ1-6 | TRBV6-1 | CASSERGQHGNNSPLHF | TGTGCCAGCAGTGAAAGGGGACAGCATGGTAATAATTCACCCCTCCACTTT
. | . | TRBJ2-3 | TRBV19 | CASSIRRGGDTQYF | TGTGCCAGTAGTATACGGCGGGGTGGAGATACGCAGTATTTT
TRBD2 | once | TRBJ2-3 | TRBV30 | CAWIPVSGGADTQYF | TGTGCCTGGATCCCGGTTAGCGGGGGGGCAGATACGCAGTATTTT
. | . | TRBJ1-1 | TRBV29-1 | CSVPAGIGTEAFF | TGCAGCGTTCCCGCAGGGATAGGCACTGAAGCTTTCTTT
. | . | TRBJ1-2 | TRBV7-2 | CASSLTQGSIGYTF | TGTGCCAGCAGCTTAACACAGGGTTCAATTGGCTACACCTTC
TRBD2 | . | TRBJ2-5 | TRBV19 | CASSLTAGGQETQYF | TGTGCCAGTAGTCTCACGGCGGGGGGCCAAGAGACCCAGTACTTC
TRBD1 | . | TRBJ2-2 | TRBV12-5 | CASGLATGGTTGELFF | TGTGCTAGTGGTTTGGCCACAGGGGGCACCACCGGGGAGCTGTTTTTT
. | . | TRBJ2-1 | TRBV27 | CASGAMNLDEQFF | TGTGCCAGCGGGGCGATGAACTTGGATGAGCAGTTCTTC
. | . | TRBJ2-3 | TRBV7-6 | CASSLVALASDTQYF | TGTGCCAGCAGCTTAGTAGCACTAGCCTCAGATACGCAGTATTTT
TRBD1 | . | TRBJ1-4 | TRBV5-1 | CASSLTGASSEKLFF | TGCGCCAGCAGCTTAACAGGGGCCTCGTCTGAAAAACTGTTTTTT
TRBD1 | . | TRBJ1-2 | TRBV5-1 | CASSSGTEELGYTF | TGCGCCAGCAGCTCCGGGACAGAAGAACTTGGCTACACCTTC
TRBD2 | . | TRBJ2-2 | TRBV3-1/TRBV3-2 | CASSQDGRGLPLILTGELFF | TGTGCCAGCAGCCAAGATGGGAGGGGACTCCCCCTTATCTTGACCGGGGAGCTGTTTTTT